This note documents a single T cell receptor (beta chain) sequence. The antigen is unknown. Repertoires were sampled repeatedly during chemoradiotherapy. Germline V gene lookup returns CDR1 LGHNA and CDR2 YNFKEQ. Trimming took 0 bases from V and 2 from J, leaving 8 bases between them. The CDR3 has 16 amino acids. Assay: immunoSEQ multiplex PCR; the TCRdb copy retains only in-frame clones and omits some. The sample has about 36,000 clones; over 80% are singletons. This sample is drawn from a study of chemoradiotherapy in HPV16-positive cancers. Regarding the study as a whole: Non-HPV-specific T cells did not expand in tumors during treatment, whereas candidate HPV-specific clones and E7-related motifs did.

The chain links TRBV4-2 to TRBJ2-6; tentatively, D is TRBD1 (5 bases). This clonotype was obtained from a human donor with HPV-associated anogenital cancer. The specimen comprised blood, sampled from a patient who underwent chemoradiotherapy. The chain's CDR3 is CASSQDGAAGANVLTF. CDR3 in DNA: TGTGCCAGCAGCCAAGATGGGGCAGCTGGGGCCAACGTCCTGACTTTC.